This is a list of T cell receptor beta chains from one sample in a study of T cells in Graves' hyperthyroidism and ophthalmopathy. TCRdb processed the multiplex PCR reads anew with MiXCR; each CDR3 protein has one entry. This sample carries about 580,000 distinct CDR3 sequences, approximately 44% of them seen once, and the ten largest clones take about 8.3%. Sequences were obtained from peripheral blood or thyroid tissue (not recorded which). The receptor set was obtained from a woman under 30 with Graves' hyperthyroidism. The CDR3 runs from the conserved cysteine through the conserved F or W. The D gene is left open where the match is weak. A clone size is listed for some rows: how often the clone was seen (once, few, many), or a class if it is expanded.

j_call | d_call | clone_size | cdr3_length | v_call | cdr3_aa | cdr3_nt
TRBJ2-5 | TRBD2 | - | 14 | TRBV24-1 | CATSSAGESETQYF | TGTGCCACCAGTTCAGCGGGAGAATCGGAGACCCAGTACTTC
TRBJ2-7 | TRBD1 | once | 15 | TRBV5-5 | CASSPPTGITYEQYF | TGTGCCAGCAGCCCACCGACAGGGATAACCTACGAGCAGTACTTC
TRBJ1-2 | TRBD1 | - | 17 | TRBV7-9 | CASSWGGGQGADYGYTF | TGTGCCAGCAGCTGGGGGGGCGGACAGGGGGCAGACTATGGCTACACCTTC
TRBJ2-7 | - | - | 12 | TRBV7-6 | CASSLAGKGRFF | TGTGCCAGCAGCTTAGCGGGGAAGGGTAGGTTCTTC
TRBJ1-3 | - | - | 15 | TRBV10-3 | CAISGVGESGNTIYF | TGTGCCATCAGCGGTGTCGGGGAATCTGGAAACACCATATATTTT
TRBJ2-1 | - | - | 16 | TRBV7-4 | CASSLSRDDAYNEQFF | TGTGCCAGCAGCTTATCCCGGGATGACGCCTACAATGAGCAGTTCTTC
TRBJ2-5 | - | - | 14 | TRBV10-3 | CASSEGRDQETQYF | TGTGCCAGCAGTGAAGGCAGGGACCAAGAGACCCAGTACTTC
TRBJ1-5 | - | - | 15 | TRBV5-5 | CASSQNAGYSQPQHF | TGTGCCAGCAGCCAAAACGCAGGGTACAGTCAGCCCCAGCATTTT
TRBJ1-5 | - | - | 16 | TRBV3-1 | CASSQGARGINQPQHF | TGTGCCAGCAGCCAAGGGGCCAGGGGTATCAATCAGCCCCAGCATTTT
TRBJ1-1 | - | - | 13 | TRBV19 | CASSIVEGTEAFF | TGTGCCAGTAGTATCGTAGAGGGCACTGAAGCTTTCTTT
TRBJ1-4 | - | - | 15 | TRBV11-2 | CASSLVGTQNEKLFF | TGTGCCAGCAGCCTGGTTGGGACTCAGAATGAAAAACTGTTTTTT
TRBJ2-1 | TRBD1 | - | 16 | TRBV24-1 | CATSDPGQGNTGEQFF | TGTGCCACCAGTGATCCAGGACAGGGCAACACCGGGGAGCAGTTCTTC
TRBJ1-1 | - | many | 15 | TRBV14 | CASSQLQNYRGSAFF | TGTGCCAGCAGCCAATTACAAAATTATCGGGGTTCGGCTTTCTTT
TRBJ2-7 | TRBD1 | many | 15 | TRBV9 | CASSVGLDRGYEQYF | TGTGCCAGCAGCGTAGGCCTCGACAGGGGCTACGAGCAGTACTTC
TRBJ1-5 | TRBD1 | many | 18 | TRBV7-3 | CASSPPGAGGVSNQPQHF | TGTGCCAGCAGCCCCCCTGGGGCAGGGGGCGTGAGCAATCAGCCCCAGCATTTT
TRBJ2-7 | - | - | 12 | TRBV29-1 | CSVEGNGYEQYF | TGCAGCGTTGAAGGCAATGGCTACGAGCAGTACTTC
TRBJ1-2 | - | many | 15 | TRBV4-3 | CASSQVLGADYGYTF | TGCGCCAGCAGCCAAGTTCTGGGGGCCGACTATGGCTACACCTTC
TRBJ1-5 | - | - | 14 | TRBV27 | CASSFGRFNQPQHF | TGTGCCAGCAGTTTCGGACGGTTCAATCAGCCCCAGCATTTT
TRBJ2-6 | TRBD1 | - | 17 | TRBV19 | CASSKGQGSSGANVLTF | TGTGCCAGTAGTAAAGGACAGGGGTCCTCTGGGGCCAACGTCCTGACTTTC
TRBJ1-1 | TRBD1 | many | 14 | TRBV12-3/TRBV12-4 | CASSGRTGATEAFF | TGTGCCAGCAGCGGAAGGACAGGGGCCACTGAAGCTTTCTTT
TRBJ1-4 | - | - | 15 | TRBV5-1 | CASSLAGTKGEKLFF | TGCGCCAGCAGCTTGGCCGGGACCAAGGGTGAAAAACTGTTTTTT
TRBJ2-5 | - | many | 15 | TRBV20-1 | CSARDPQGRGETQYF | TGCAGTGCTAGAGATCCACAGGGGAGGGGAGAGACCCAGTACTTC
TRBJ1-5 | TRBD1 | many | 16 | TRBV20-1 | CSASTAGQGAIQPQHF | TGCAGTGCTAGCACTGCGGGACAGGGGGCGATTCAGCCCCAGCATTTT
TRBJ2-1 | - | - | 12 | TRBV7-8 | CASSVNKQEQFF | TGTGCCAGCAGCGTTAACAAGCAGGAGCAGTTCTTC
TRBJ2-7 | TRBD1 | - | 15 | TRBV13 | CASSYLDRGTYEQYF | TGTGCCAGCAGCTATCTGGACAGGGGAACCTACGAGCAGTACTTC
TRBJ2-5 | - | many | 14 | TRBV15 | CATSRDLGRETQYF | TGTGCCACCAGCAGAGATTTGGGGAGGGAGACCCAGTACTTC
TRBJ2-6 | - | - | 14 | TRBV10-3 | CATQLGTGANVLTF | TGTGCCACCCAGCTCGGCACAGGGGCCAACGTCCTGACTTTC
TRBJ1-2 | - | - | 12 | TRBV7-3 | CASSLSPGGYTF | TGTGCCAGCAGCTTGAGTCCGGGAGGCTACACCTTC
TRBJ2-5 | TRBD1 | - | 14 | TRBV20-1 | CSVLGTGGWETQYF | TGCAGTGTCCTAGGCACAGGGGGCTGGGAGACCCAGTACTTC
TRBJ2-6 | - | many | 18 | TRBV29-1 | CSVEQGYAGSSGANVLTF | TGCAGCGTTGAACAGGGGTATGCAGGGTCGTCTGGGGCCAACGTCCTGACTTTC
TRBJ1-2 | TRBD1 | - | 13 | TRBV29-1 | CSVVPQGAHGYTF | TGCAGCGTTGTTCCGCAGGGGGCGCATGGCTACACCTTC
TRBJ2-7 | - | few | 15 | TRBV5-4 | CASSLAAGTFYEQYF | TGTGCCAGCAGCTTGGCGGCAGGGACCTTTTACGAGCAGTACTTC
TRBJ1-2 | - | few | 11 | TRBV29-1 | CSSGIRGGYTF | TGCAGCTCCGGAATCCGTGGAGGCTACACCTTC
TRBJ1-1 | - | many | 11 | TRBV10-3 | CAIGMNTEAFF | TGTGCCATCGGAATGAACACTGAAGCTTTCTTT
TRBJ2-7 | - | - | 13 | TRBV29-1 | CSVRAGGLYEQYF | TGCAGCGTTAGGGCAGGGGGGCTCTACGAGCAGTACTTC